This T cell receptor (beta chain) was sequenced for a study of blood T cells in healthy people across ages. The use of a sample-barcoded 5' primer and a J-beta primer mix characterized a second PCR of about 6 to 11 cycles. Each CDR3 protein is one row after TCRdb ran MiXCR on the 5' RACE reads. Here the sample spans 650,000 to 1,000,000 distinct CDR3 sequences, around half being singletons. V dropped 6 bases and J dropped 0 bases, with 18 bases sitting between them. The CDR3 runs 18 residues. The germline CDR1 and CDR2 sequences are MNHNY and SVGAGI (reference sequence). The table lists this clonotype with many counts.

This clonotype originated in a man of 80 years or more in good health. V gene TRBV6-6 combines with J gene TRBJ1-6, with D possibly TRBD1 on 5 matching bases. Sequenced material: blood. CDR3 loop: CASRTTGTESSYNSPLHF. As DNA, the CDR3 is TGTGCCAGCAGAACCACTGGGACCGAAAGCTCCTATAATTCACCCCTCCACTTT.